This T cell receptor beta chain was identified during a study of blood T cell repertoires in COVID-19. About the study: From T cells, B-cell-depleted T cells, or PBMCs came the material, which was cDNA or gDNA.

TCRdb's table, derived via immunoSEQ multiplex PCR, lists solely in-frame clones and lacks some. The sample includes over 110,000 clones, around 80% of them seen just once. In germline, CDR1 is SGHVS, CDR2 FQNEAQ. The CDR3 length is 16 residues. V gave up 5 bases and J gave up 1 base; unmatched junction bases: 7. The sequence was obtained from a man in his 60s with active or convalescent COVID-19. The rearrangement links TRBV7-8 to TRBJ2-7, with 11 bases matching TRBD2. Sequencing was performed on peripheral blood. CDR3 loop: CASSPSTSGGSYEQYF. In nucleotides, the CDR3 is TGTGCCAGCAGCCCCTCCACTAGCGGGGGTTCCTACGAGCAGTACTTC.